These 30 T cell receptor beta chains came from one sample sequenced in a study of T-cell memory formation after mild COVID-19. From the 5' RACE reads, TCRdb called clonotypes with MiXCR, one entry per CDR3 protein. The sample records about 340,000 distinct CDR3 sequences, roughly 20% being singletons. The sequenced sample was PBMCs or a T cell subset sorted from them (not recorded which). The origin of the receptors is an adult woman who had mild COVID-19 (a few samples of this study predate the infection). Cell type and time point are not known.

The CDR3 loop is CASSLSSGGIGELFF. The CDR3 coding sequence is TGTGCCAGCAGCTTAAGCTCCGGGGGAATCGGGGAGCTGTTTTTT. The rearrangement uses TRBV7-6 and TRBJ2-2; D may be TRBD2 (6 bases). V was shortened by 2 bases and J by 7 bases, with 14 bases between the two germline ends. This CDR3 is built from 15 residues. Germline V lookup: CDR1 SGHVS, CDR2 FNYEAQ.

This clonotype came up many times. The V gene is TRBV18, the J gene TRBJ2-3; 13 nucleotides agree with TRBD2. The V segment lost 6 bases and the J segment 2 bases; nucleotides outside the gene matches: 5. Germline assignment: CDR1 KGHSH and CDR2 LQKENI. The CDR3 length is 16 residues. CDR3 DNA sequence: TGTGCCAGCTCGCAAACTAGCGGGAGGGCCACAGATACGCAGTATTTT. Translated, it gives CASSQTSGRATDTQYF. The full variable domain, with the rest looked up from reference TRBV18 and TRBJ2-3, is NAGVMQNPRHLVRRRGQEARLRCSPMKGHSHVYWYRQLPEEGLKFMVYLQKENIIDESGMPKERFSAEFPKEGPSILRIQQVVRGDSAAYFCASSQTSGRATDTQYFGPGTRLTVL.

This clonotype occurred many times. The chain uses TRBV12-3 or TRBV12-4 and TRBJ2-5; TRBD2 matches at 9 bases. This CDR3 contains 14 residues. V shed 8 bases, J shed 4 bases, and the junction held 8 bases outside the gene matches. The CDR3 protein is CASLLAGAGETQYF. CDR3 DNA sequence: TGTGCCAGCCTCTTAGCGGGAGCGGGAGAGACCCAGTACTTC.

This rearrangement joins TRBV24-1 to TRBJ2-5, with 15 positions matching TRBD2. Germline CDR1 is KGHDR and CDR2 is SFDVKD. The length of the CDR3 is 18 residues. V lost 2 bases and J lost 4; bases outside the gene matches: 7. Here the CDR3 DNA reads TGTGCCACCAGTGATTCCGGCACGGGACTAGCGGGAGGAGAGACCCAGTACTTC. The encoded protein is CATSDSGTGLAGGETQYF.

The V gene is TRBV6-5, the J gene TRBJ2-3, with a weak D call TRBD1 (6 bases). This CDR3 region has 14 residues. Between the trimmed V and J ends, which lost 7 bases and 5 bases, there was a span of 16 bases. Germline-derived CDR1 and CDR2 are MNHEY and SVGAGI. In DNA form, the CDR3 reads TGTGCCAGCAACGCCGGGACATCGAGAGATACGCAGTATTTT. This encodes CASNAGTSRDTQYF.

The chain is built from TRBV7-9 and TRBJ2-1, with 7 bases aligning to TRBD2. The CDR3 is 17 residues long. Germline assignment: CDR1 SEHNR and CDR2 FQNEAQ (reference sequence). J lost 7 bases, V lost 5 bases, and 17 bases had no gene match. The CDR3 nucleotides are TGTGCCAGCAGCCTTACCCGTACTAGCGACCTTGGGAATGAGCAGTTCTTC. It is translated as CASSLTRTSDLGNEQFF.

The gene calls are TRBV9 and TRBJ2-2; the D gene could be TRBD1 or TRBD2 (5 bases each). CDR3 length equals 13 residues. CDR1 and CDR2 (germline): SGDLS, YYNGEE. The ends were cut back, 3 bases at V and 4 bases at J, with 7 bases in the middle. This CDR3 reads CASSGGTTGELFF. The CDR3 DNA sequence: TGTGCCAGCAGCGGGGGGACCACCGGGGAGCTGTTTTTT.

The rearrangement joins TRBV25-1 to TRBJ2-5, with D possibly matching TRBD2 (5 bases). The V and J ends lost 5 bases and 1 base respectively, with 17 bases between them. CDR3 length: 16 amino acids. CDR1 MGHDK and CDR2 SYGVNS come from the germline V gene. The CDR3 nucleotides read TGTGCCAGCAGTAATGGTCTTCGGGGAATCCAAGAGACCCAGTACTTC. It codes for CASSNGLRGIQETQYF.

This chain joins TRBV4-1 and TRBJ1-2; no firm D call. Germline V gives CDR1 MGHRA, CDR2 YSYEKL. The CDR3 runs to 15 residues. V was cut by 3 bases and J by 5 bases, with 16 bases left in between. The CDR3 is CASSQRKRSPYGYTF. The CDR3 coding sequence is TGCGCCAGCAGCCAGAGGAAGAGGTCCCCGTATGGCTACACCTTC.

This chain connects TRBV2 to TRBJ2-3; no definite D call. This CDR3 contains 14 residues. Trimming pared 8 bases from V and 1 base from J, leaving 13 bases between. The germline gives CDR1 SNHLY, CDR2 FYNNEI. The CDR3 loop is CASPRSLGTDTQYF. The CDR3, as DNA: TGTGCCAGCCCCCGGAGCCTCGGCACAGATACGCAGTATTTT.

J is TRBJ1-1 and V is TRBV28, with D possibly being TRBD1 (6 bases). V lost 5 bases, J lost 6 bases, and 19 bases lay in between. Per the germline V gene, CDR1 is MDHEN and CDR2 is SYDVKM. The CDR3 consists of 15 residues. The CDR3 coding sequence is TGTGCCAGCAGTCTCTCGGAGGGGGGTGCGGCTGAAGCTTTCTTT. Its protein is CASSLSEGGAAEAFF.

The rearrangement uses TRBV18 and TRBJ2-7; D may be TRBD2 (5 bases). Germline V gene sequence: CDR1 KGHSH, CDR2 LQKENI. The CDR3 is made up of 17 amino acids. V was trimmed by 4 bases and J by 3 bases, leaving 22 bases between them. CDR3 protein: CASSHGKRVQMGYEQYF. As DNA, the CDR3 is TGTGCCAGCTCACATGGGAAGAGGGTGCAGATGGGCTACGAGCAGTACTTC.

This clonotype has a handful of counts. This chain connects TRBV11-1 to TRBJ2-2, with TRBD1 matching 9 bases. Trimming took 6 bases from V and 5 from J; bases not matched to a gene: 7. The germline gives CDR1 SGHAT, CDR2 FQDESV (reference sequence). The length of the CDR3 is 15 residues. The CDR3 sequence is CASRTGGPGTGELFF. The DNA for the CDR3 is TGTGCCAGCAGAACAGGGGGCCCCGGAACCGGGGAGCTGTTTTTT.

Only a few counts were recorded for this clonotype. CDR3 region: CASSLASGNLYNEQFF. Here the CDR3 DNA reads TGTGCCAGCAGCTTGGCGAGCGGGAACCTCTACAATGAGCAGTTCTTC. The chain employs TRBV5-5 and TRBJ2-1; 7 bases align to TRBD2. CDR1 is SGHKS and CDR2 is YYEKEE in the germline V gene (reference sequence). After removal of 0 bases from V and 3 bases from J, the junction contained 6 bases not matched to a gene. The CDR3 contains 16 residues.

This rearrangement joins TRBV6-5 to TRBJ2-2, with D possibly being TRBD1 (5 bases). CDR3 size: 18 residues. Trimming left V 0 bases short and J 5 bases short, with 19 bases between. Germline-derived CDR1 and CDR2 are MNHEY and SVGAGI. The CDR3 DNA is TGTGCCAGCAGTTACTCGCTTGGAAGGGGAATGGGGACCGGGGAGCTGTTTTTT. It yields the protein CASSYSLGRGMGTGELFF.

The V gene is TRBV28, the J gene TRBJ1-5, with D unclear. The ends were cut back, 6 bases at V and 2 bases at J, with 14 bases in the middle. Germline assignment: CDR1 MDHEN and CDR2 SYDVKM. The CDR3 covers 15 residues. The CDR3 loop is CASSPTGEGNQPQHF. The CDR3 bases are TGTGCCAGCAGCCCGACTGGAGAAGGCAATCAGCCCCAGCATTTT.

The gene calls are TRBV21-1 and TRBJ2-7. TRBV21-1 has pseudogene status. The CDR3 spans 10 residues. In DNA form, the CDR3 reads TGTGCCAGCAGGACGAACGAGCAGCACTTC. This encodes CASRTNEQHF.

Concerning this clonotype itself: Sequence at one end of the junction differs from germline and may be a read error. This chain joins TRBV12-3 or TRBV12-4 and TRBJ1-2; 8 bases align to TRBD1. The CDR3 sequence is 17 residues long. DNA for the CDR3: TGTGCCAGCAGAACCGGTCACACAGGGGGGGGCCTCTATGACTACACCTTC. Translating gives CASRTGHTGGGLYDYTF.

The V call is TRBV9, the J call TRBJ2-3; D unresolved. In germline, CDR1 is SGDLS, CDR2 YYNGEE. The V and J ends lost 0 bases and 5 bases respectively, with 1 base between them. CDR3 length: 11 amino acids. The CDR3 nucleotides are TGTGCCAGCAGCGTAGAAGATACGCAGTATTTT. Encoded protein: CASSVEDTQYF.

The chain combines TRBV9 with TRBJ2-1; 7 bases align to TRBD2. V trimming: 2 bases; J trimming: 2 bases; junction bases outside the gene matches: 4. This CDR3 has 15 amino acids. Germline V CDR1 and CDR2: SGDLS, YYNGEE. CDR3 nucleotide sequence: TGTGCCAGCAGCGTGGAAGCGGGGCCCTACAATGAGCAGTTCTTC. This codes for CASSVEAGPYNEQFF. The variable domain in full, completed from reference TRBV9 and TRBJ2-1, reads DSGVTQTPKHLITATGQRVTLRCSPRSGDLSVYWYQQSLDQGLQFLIQYYNGEERAKGNILERFSAQQFPDLHSELNLSSLELGDSALYFCASSVEAGPYNEQFFGPGTRLTVL.

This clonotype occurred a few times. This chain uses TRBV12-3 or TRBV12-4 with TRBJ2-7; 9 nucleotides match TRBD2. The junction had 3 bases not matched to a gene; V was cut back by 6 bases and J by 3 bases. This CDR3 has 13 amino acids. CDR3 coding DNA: TGTGCCAGCAGCATAGCGGGGGACTACGAGCAGTACTTC. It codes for CASSIAGDYEQYF.

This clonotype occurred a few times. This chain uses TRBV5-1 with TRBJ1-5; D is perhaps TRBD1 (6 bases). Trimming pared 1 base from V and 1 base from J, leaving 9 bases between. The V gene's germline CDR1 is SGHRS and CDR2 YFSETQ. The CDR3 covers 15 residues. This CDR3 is CASSLSGESNQPQHF. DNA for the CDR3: TGCGCCAGCAGCTTGTCAGGGGAGAGCAATCAGCCCCAGCATTTT. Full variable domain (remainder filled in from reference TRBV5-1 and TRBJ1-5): KAGVTQTPRYLIKTRGQQVTLSCSPISGHRSVSWYQQTPGQGLQFLFEYFSETQRNKGNFPGRFSGRQFSNSRSEMNVSTLELGDSALYLCASSLSGESNQPQHFGDGTRLSIL.

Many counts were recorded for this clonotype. The CDR3: CASSLDLPGQGAGELFF. CDR3 bases: TGCGCCAGCAGCTTGGACCTACCGGGACAGGGGGCCGGGGAGCTGTTTTTT. The chain is built from TRBV5-1 and TRBJ2-2, with TRBD1 matching 11 bases. CDR1 is SGHRS, CDR2 YFSETQ, per germline. There are 17 residues in the CDR3. J gave up 6 bases and V 0 bases, and 7 bases lay outside the gene matches.

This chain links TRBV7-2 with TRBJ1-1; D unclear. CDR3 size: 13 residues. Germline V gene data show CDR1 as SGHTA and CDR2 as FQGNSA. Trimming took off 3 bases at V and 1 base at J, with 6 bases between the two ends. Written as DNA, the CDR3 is TGTGCCAGCAGCTTCCTGCCGAACACTGAAGCTTTCTTT. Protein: CASSFLPNTEAFF.

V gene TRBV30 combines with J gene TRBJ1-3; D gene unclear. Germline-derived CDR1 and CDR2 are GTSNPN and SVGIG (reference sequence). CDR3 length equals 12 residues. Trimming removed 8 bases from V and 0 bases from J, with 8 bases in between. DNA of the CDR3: TGTGCCGCTTCTCACTCTGGAAACACCATATATTTT. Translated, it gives CAASHSGNTIYF.

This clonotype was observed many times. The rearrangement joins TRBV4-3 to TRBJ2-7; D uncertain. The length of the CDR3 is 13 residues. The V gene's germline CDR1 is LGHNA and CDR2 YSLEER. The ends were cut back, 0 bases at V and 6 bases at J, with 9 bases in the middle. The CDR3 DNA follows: TGCGCCAGCAGCCAAGATAGTACGTCCGAGCAGTACTTC. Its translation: CASSQDSTSEQYF.

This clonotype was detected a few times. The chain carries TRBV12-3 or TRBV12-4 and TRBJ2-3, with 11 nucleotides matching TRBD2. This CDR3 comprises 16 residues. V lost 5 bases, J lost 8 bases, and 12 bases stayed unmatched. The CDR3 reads CASSPVTSGASGTQYF. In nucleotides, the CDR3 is TGTGCCAGCAGTCCCGTGACTAGCGGGGCCTCAGGTACGCAGTATTTT.

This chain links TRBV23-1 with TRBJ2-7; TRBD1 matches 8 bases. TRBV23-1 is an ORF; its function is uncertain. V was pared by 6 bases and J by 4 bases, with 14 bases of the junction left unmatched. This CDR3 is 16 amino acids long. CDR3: CASRNVAGGPTYEQYF. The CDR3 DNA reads TGCGCCAGCAGGAACGTAGCAGGGGGCCCAACTTACGAGCAGTACTTC.

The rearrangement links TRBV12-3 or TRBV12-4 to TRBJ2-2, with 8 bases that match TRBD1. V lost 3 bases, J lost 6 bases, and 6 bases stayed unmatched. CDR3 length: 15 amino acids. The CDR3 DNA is TGTGCCAGCAGTTTTGGTCAGGGGGCCGCCGGGGAGCTGTTTTTT. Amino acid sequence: CASSFGQGAAGELFF.

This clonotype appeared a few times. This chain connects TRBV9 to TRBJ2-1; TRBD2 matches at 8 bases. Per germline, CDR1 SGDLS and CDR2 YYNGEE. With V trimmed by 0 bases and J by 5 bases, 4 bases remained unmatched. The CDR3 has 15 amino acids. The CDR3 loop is CASSVAGGPNNEQFF. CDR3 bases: TGTGCCAGCAGCGTAGCGGGAGGGCCAAACAATGAGCAGTTCTTC.